This T cell receptor beta chain was obtained from a study of blood T cell repertoires in COVID-19 (dated by TCRdb to 2020 to 2022). For the wider study: Samples covering the acute and convalescent phases of COVID-19 were provided by collaborators in the United States, Italy and Spain. The dataset comprised deeply sampled blood TCRbeta repertoires from subjects exposed to, actively infected with, or recovered from COVID-19. The material from the prospective study consisted of cDNA or gDNA derived from T cells, B-cell-depleted T cells, or PBMCs. The samples were drawn from the first 160 participants of the ongoing ImmuneRACE study and from 950 to 1,500 subjects provided by 6 global collaborators. HLA class I and class II types, where available, came from metadata supplied by the sample provider rather than from assay-based typing. The repertoires were released in a freely available public database meant as a resource for research on the immune response to SARS-CoV-2. A de-identified subject ID, COVID-19 status, age in years and sex were almost always included in the sample metadata.

Paper-wide results and their limitations: The quantity of clinical and demographic metadata differed by source and by participant and was supplied without curation.

Reading the germline V gene (reference sequence) gives CDR1 MNHNY and CDR2 SVGAGI. V lost 10 bases and J lost 8 bases, and the count of bases not matched to a germline gene is 10. Including the terminal cysteine and phenylalanine, the CDR3 comprises 14 residues. Kept here is only the CDR3 DNA, which spans 42 bases and is read in frame from base 1. Worth noting for this clone: No antigen is known for it. Base qualities are missing; no much larger clone stands one base away.

Enrolling through a virtual design, the prospective study's participants ranged in age from roughly 18 to 95 years and lived across roughly 23 United States geographic areas. Cohort assignment in the prospective study relied on participant-reported clinical history from a screening survey and a study questionnaire. A participant counted as exposed if, within 2 weeks of entering the study, that participant had been in contact with someone who had a PCR-confirmed or clinician-diagnosed COVID-19 case. Mobile phlebotomists in the prospective study collected whole blood, serum and a nasopharyngeal or oropharyngeal swab from every participant. Over a roughly 2-month period, participants in the prospective study had the option of providing additional blood draws and questionnaires. Before DNA extraction, prospective study blood samples were shipped either frozen or at room temperature. The immunoSEQ Assay, a bias-controlled multiplex PCR, was used to amplify TCRbeta CDR3 regions from genomic DNA. Regarding the original processing steps: The number of nucleated cells in each sample was estimated from the amplification of reference gene primers within the assay. To quantify the absolute abundance of each unique TCRbeta CDR3 rearrangement, sequence reads were collapsed and filtered. Productive Simpson clonality was computed per sample as the square root of Simpson's diversity index over productive rearrangements. The source is immuneACCESS, and TCRdb retained only in-frame sequences with V and J called. Part of the clones is not carried over; for the studies checked, unresolved V genes explain less than half of this, and the remainder is unexplained. V, J and clone size are taken as reported in that table, and D and trimming were inferred from the DNA itself. This sample holds almost 350,000 clones; around nine tenths were observed only once. Together, the top ten hold around 0.92% of the sample.

The material sequenced was PBMCs or T cells enriched from blood (not recorded which). The TCR comes from a woman aged 30 to 39 who had been exposed to COVID-19. The rearrangement combines TRBV6-6 with TRBJ1-6; 8 central nucleotides agree with TRBD1. The bases read TGTGCCACCATCGACAGGGGTGGAGATTCACCCCTCCACTTT. This codes for CATIDRGGDSPLHF.